This T cell receptor (beta chain) comes out of a study of T cell repertoires in cytomegalovirus infection. Whole-study results and caveats: Ex vivo responses were dominated by HLA-C-restricted CMV-specific TCR beta clonotypes.

Trimming stripped 7 bases from V and 7 bases from J, with 17 bases between. The CDR3 covers 13 residues. TCRdb processed the reads anew with MiXCR; each CDR3 protein has one entry. The table lists around 500,000 distinct CDR3 sequences, approximately 40% of them singletons. In this sample, this clonotype turned up a few times. The antigen is undetermined. The clonotype originates from a human donor in good health (CMV status not recorded). Some clones in this sample may be carry-over from other donors' samples. The chain links TRBV12-3 or TRBV12-4 to TRBJ2-7, with D perhaps being TRBD1 or TRBD2 (5 bases each). Source: cultured PBMCs, taken from culture after CMV antigen stimulation. The CDR3 DNA follows: TGTGCCAGCACCCCGAATTCGGGGCGTGAGCAGTACTTC. This codes for CASTPNSGREQYF.